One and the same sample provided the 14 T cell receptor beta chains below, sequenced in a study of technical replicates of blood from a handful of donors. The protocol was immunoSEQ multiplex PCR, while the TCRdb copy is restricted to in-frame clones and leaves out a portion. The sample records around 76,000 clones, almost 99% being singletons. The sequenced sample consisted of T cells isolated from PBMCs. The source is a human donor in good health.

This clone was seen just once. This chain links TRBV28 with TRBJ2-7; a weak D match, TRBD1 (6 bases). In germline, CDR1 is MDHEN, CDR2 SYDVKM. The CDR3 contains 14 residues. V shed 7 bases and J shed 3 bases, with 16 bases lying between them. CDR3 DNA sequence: TGTGCCAGCAAATCCGGGACACCAGGCTACGAGCAGTACTTC. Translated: CASKSGTPGYEQYF.

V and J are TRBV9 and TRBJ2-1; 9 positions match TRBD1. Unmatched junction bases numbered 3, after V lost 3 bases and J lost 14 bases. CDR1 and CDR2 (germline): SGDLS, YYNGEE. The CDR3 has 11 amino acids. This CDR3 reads CASSEGQGKFF. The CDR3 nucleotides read TGTGCCAGCAGCGAAGGACAGGGGAAGTTCTTC.

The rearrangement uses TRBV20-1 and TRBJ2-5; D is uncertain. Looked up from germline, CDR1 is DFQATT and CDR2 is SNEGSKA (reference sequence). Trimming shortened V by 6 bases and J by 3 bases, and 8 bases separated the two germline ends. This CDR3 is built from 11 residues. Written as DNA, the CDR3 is TGCAGTGCCCGGCAGGAAGAGACCCAGTACTTC. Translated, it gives CSARQEETQYF.

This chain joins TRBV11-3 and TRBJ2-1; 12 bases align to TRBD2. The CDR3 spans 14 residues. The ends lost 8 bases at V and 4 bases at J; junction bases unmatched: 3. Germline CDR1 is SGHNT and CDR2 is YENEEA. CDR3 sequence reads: CASRLAGGYNEQFF. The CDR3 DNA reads TGTGCCAGCCGTCTAGCGGGAGGGTACAATGAGCAGTTCTTC.

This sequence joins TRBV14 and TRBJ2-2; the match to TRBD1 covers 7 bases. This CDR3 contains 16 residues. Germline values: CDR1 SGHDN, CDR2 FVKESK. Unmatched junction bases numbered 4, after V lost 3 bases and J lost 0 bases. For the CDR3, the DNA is TGTGCCAGCAGCCAGTGGACAGGCTCGAACACCGGGGAGCTGTTTTTT. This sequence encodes CASSQWTGSNTGELFF.

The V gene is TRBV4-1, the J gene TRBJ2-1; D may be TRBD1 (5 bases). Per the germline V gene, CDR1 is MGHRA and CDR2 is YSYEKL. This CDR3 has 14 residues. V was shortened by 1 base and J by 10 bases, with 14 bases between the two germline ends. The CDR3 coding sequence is TGCGCCAGCAGCCAAGTGCAGGGAAAAGTCGAGCAGTTCTTC. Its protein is CASSQVQGKVEQFF.

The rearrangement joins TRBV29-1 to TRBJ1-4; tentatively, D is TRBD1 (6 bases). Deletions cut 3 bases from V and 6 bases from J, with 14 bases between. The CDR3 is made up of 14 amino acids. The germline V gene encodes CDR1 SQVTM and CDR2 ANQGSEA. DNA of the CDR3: TGCAGCGTTGAGTGGCCAAAGGGGGATGAAAAACTGTTTTTT. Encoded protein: CSVEWPKGDEKLFF.

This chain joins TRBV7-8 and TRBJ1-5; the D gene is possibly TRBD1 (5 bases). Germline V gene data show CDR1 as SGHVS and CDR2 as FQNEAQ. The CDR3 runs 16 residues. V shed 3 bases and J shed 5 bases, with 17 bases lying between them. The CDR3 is CASSLRRQSADQPQHF. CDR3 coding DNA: TGTGCCAGCAGCTTGAGAAGACAGAGTGCCGATCAGCCCCAGCATTTT. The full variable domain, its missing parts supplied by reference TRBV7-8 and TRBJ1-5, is GAGVSQSPRYKVAKRGQDVALRCDPISGHVSLFWYQQALGQGPEFLTYFQNEAQLDKSGLPSDRFFAERPEGSVSTLKIQRTQQEDSAVYLCASSLRRQSADQPQHFGDGTRLSIL.

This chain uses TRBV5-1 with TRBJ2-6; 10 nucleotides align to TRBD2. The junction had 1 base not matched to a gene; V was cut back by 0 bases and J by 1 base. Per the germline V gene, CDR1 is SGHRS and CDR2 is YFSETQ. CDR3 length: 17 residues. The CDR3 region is CASSLGAGGSGANVLTF. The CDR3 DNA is TGCGCCAGCAGCTTGGGAGCGGGAGGGTCTGGGGCCAACGTCCTGACTTTC.

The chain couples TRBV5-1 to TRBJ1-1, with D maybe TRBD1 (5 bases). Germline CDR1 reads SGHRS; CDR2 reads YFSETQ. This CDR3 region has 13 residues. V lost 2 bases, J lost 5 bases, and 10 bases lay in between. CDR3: CASSFVGTTEAFF. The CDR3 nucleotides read TGCGCCAGCAGCTTTGTTGGGACTACTGAAGCTTTCTTT. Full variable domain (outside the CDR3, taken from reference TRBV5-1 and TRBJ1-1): KAGVTQTPRYLIKTRGQQVTLSCSPISGHRSVSWYQQTPGQGLQFLFEYFSETQRNKGNFPGRFSGRQFSNSRSEMNVSTLELGDSALYLCASSFVGTTEAFFGQGTRLTVV.

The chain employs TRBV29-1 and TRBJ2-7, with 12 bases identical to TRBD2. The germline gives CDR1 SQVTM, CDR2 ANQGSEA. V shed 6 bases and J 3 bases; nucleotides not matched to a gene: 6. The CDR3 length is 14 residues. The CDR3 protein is CSVGRLAGDYEQYF. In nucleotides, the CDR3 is TGCAGCGTCGGGCGACTAGCGGGGGACTACGAGCAGTACTTC.

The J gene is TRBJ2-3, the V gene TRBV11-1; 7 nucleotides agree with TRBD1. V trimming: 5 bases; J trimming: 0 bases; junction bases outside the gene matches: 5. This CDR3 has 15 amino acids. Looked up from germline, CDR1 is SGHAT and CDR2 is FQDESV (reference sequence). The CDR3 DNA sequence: TGTGCCAGCAGCACAGACAGGGTGAGCACAGATACGCAGTATTTT. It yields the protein CASSTDRVSTDTQYF.

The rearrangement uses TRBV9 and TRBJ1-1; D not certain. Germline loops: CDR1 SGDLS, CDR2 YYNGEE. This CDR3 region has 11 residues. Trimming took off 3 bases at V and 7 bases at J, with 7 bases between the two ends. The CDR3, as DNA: TGTGCCAGCAGCGCAGGAAATGAAGCTTTCTTT. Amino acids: CASSAGNEAFF.

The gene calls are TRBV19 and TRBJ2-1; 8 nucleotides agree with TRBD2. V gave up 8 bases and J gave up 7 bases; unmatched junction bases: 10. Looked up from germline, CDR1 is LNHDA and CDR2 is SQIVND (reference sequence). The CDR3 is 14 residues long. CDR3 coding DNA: TGTGCCAGTGGCCAGCGGGAGTACTTGAATGAGCAGTTCTTC. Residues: CASGQREYLNEQFF.